The 17 T cell receptor beta chains given below trace back to one sample, sequenced in a study of T-cell reconstitution after alpha-beta-depleted transplantation in children. As it was prepared, the TCRbeta library received unique molecular identifiers. MiXCR was run by TCRdb on the PCR reads, yielding one entry per CDR3 protein. The table includes more than 85,000 distinct CDR3 sequences, 10% to 13% detected once. The specimen comprised PBMCs from the stem cell graft donor, sampled from the stem cell graft. The receptor source for this set is a human donor who donated a stem cell graft to a child with acute lymphoblastic leukemia.

This clonotype was detected ten times or more. This chain uses TRBV4-3 with TRBJ1-2; D is undetermined. The CDR3 runs 16 residues. Trimming took off 0 bases at V and 0 bases at J, with 11 bases between the two ends. The V gene's germline CDR1 is LGHNA and CDR2 YSLEER. The CDR3 bases are TGCGCCAGCAGCCAAGATGCACGGTTAGCTAACTATGGCTACACCTTC. It encodes CASSQDARLANYGYTF.

As regards this clonotype: With a much larger clone just one base away, this may be a read error. The chain uses TRBV20-1 and TRBJ2-7; D is uncertain. In germline, CDR1 is DFQATT, CDR2 SNEGSKA (reference sequence). This CDR3 is 11 amino acids long. V lost 0 bases to trimming and J lost 8 bases, with 8 bases between them. The CDR3 protein is CSARDVLKQYF. The DNA of the CDR3 is TGCAGTGCTAGAGATGTACTCAAGCAGTACTTC.

This clonotype was observed at least ten times. This sequence joins TRBV6-2 or TRBV6-3 and TRBJ2-3; D is perhaps TRBD1 (6 bases). V was pared by 2 bases and J by 4 bases, with 13 bases between. The V gene's germline CDR1 is MNHEY and CDR2 SVGEGT. CDR3 length: 15 amino acids. CDR3 coding DNA: TGTGCCAGCAGTTACACACAGGGTGGCGCAGATACGCAGTATTTT. Amino acids: CASSYTQGGADTQYF.

This clonotype was seen at least ten times. The CDR3 spells CASSYANGTSYTGELFF. The CDR3 bases are TGTGCCAGCAGTTATGCGAATGGGACATCATACACCGGGGAGCTGTTTTTT. The chain employs TRBV6-2 or TRBV6-3 and TRBJ2-2, with TRBD1 as a possible D gene (6 bases). The CDR3 extends over 17 amino acids. Trimming took off 3 bases at V and 3 bases at J, with 17 bases between the two ends. Germline V gene sequence: CDR1 MNHEY, CDR2 SVGEGT.

This clonotype was seen repeatedly, ten times or more. The junction departs from the called germline gene at one end, perhaps through a read error. The chain has TRBV9 and TRBJ2-7; the D gene could be TRBD1 or TRBD2 (5 bases each). Looked up from germline, CDR1 is SGDLS and CDR2 is YYNGEE. There are 14 residues in the CDR3. The CDR3 DNA follows: TGTGCCAGCAGCCCGACGACGGGGAGCCGGGGCTTACTCTTC. Translated, it gives CASSPTTGSRGLLF. Drawing the rest from reference TRBV9 and TRBJ2-7, the complete variable domain is DSGVTQTPKHLITATGQRVTLRCSPRSGDLSVYWYQQSLDQGLQFLIQYYNGEERAKGNILERFSAQQFPDLHSELNLSSLELGDSALYFCASSPTTGSRGLLFGPGTRLTVT.

At least ten counts were recorded for this clonotype. The chain uses TRBV4-3 and TRBJ2-5; D is uncertain. V gave up 1 base and J gave up 5 bases, with 8 bases separating them. This CDR3 contains 13 residues. Germline CDR1 reads LGHNA; CDR2 reads YSLEER. CDR3 protein: CASSQATMETQYF. For the CDR3, the DNA is TGCGCCAGCAGCCAAGCTACGATGGAGACCCAGTACTTC.

This clonotype has a count of ten or more. The rearrangement uses TRBV20-1 and TRBJ2-7; 9 nucleotides agree with TRBD2. This CDR3 region has 14 residues. With 2 bases clipped from V and 1 base from J, the junction kept 3 bases outside the gene matches. CDR1 is DFQATT and CDR2 is SNEGSKA in the germline V gene (reference sequence). The CDR3 region is CSARIGLASYEQYF. As DNA, the CDR3 is TGCAGTGCTAGAATCGGACTAGCGTCCTACGAGCAGTACTTC.

This clonotype has ten or more counts. The chain joins TRBV6-2 or TRBV6-3 to TRBJ2-5; 10 bases map to TRBD1. This CDR3 comprises 22 residues. Losses at the gene ends were 0 bases for V and 5 bases for J; bases not matched to a gene: 24. Germline CDR1 reads MNHEY; CDR2 reads SVGEGT. CDR3 DNA: TGTGCCAGCAGTTACTCGATGACCGGCCCCCCCCGAAGACAGGGGGCTGGCGAGACCCAGTACTTC. It translates to CASSYSMTGPPRRQGAGETQYF.

A few counts support this clonotype. The chain has TRBV6-2 or TRBV6-3 and TRBJ1-5; the D is unclear. The germline V gene has CDR1 MNHEY and CDR2 SVGEGT. This CDR3 is built from 13 residues. With 5 bases removed from V and 11 bases from J, the gap between germline ends came to 16 bases. In nucleotides, the CDR3 is TGTGCCAGCAGTCCCCTCTCGATTACAGCCCAGCATTTT. Amino acids: CASSPLSITAQHF.

This clonotype was picked up many times. The CDR3 protein is CASSYQGAFSYEQYF. The CDR3 DNA follows: TGCGCCAGCAGCTATCAGGGGGCCTTCTCCTACGAGCAGTACTTC. V is TRBV5-1 and J is TRBJ2-7, with TRBD1 matching over 8 bases. The CDR3 contains 15 residues. From germline, CDR1 is SGHRS and CDR2 YFSETQ. Trimming removed 3 bases from V and 0 bases from J; junction bases left unmatched: 5.

This clonotype was detected ten times or more. J is TRBJ1-1 and V is TRBV5-1, with unresolved D. This CDR3 comprises 16 residues. V lost 0 bases to trimming and J lost 4 bases, with 16 bases between them. The germline V gene encodes CDR1 SGHRS and CDR2 YFSETQ. The CDR3 DNA reads TGCGCCAGCAGCTTGGAGGCCACGTGGTTGGGCACTGAAGCTTTCTTT. Translating gives CASSLEATWLGTEAFF.

This clonotype was observed at least ten times. The V and J genes are TRBV19 and TRBJ1-4, with unresolved D. From germline, CDR1 is LNHDA and CDR2 SQIVND (reference sequence). This CDR3 region has 13 residues. Trimming removed 1 base from V and 8 bases from J, with 8 bases in between. For the CDR3, the DNA is TGTGCCAGTAGTATAGGGTGGAAAGAAAAACTGTTTTTT. Translation: CASSIGWKEKLFF. The full variable domain, in which reference TRBV19 and TRBJ1-4 provide the parts outside the CDR3, is DGGITQSPKYLFRKEGQNVTLSCEQNLNHDAMYWYRQDPGQGLRLIYYSQIVNDFQKGDIAEGYSVSREKKESFPLTVTSAQKNPTAFYLCASSIGWKEKLFFGSGTQLSVL.

Ten or more counts support this clonotype. The rearrangement uses TRBV6-5 and TRBJ2-7; D is uncertain. Germline V lookup: CDR1 MNHEY, CDR2 SVGAGI. The CDR3 has 11 residues. Trimming took 4 bases from V and 5 from J, leaving 6 bases between them. The CDR3 DNA follows: TGTGCCAGCAGTTCAGGCCACGAGCAGTACTTC. Protein sequence: CASSSGHEQYF.

This clonotype was counted ten times or more. This chain links TRBV12-3 or TRBV12-4 with TRBJ1-1, with 8 bases matching TRBD1. V gave up 7 bases and J gave up 1 base; unmatched junction bases: 8. The CDR3 runs to 15 residues. The CDR3 sequence: CASNKQGAPNTEAFF. CDR3 nucleotide sequence: TGTGCCAGCAACAAGCAGGGGGCACCGAACACTGAAGCTTTCTTT.

This clonotype was counted ten times or more. V is TRBV29-1 and J is TRBJ2-7; D may be TRBD2 (7 bases). This CDR3 has 13 residues. The V end was cut by 7 bases, the J end by 7 bases, with 20 bases between. Germline-derived CDR1 and CDR2 are SQVTM and ANQGSEA. As DNA, the CDR3 is TGCAGCGCGCGGGGGCTCCCGGCGAATGAGCAGTACTTC. This codes for CSARGLPANEQYF.

This clonotype was found many times. The chain links TRBV7-3 to TRBJ1-1; 10 positions agree with TRBD1. The CDR3 loop spans 16 amino acids. With V trimmed by 3 bases and J by 0 bases, 4 bases remained unmatched. CDR1 and CDR2 from the germline V gene are SGHTA and FQGTGA. CDR3 sequence (DNA): TGTGCCAGCAGCTTGGGACAGGGGAACATGAACACTGAAGCTTTCTTT. Protein product: CASSLGQGNMNTEAFF.

This clonotype occurred many times. The chain carries TRBV5-1 and TRBJ2-7, with TRBD1 as a possible D gene (5 bases). Germline CDR1 is SGHRS and CDR2 is YFSETQ. CDR3 size: 13 residues. With 3 bases removed from V and 3 bases from J, the gap between germline ends came to 10 bases. CDR3 protein: CASSSDKVYEQYF. In nucleotides, the CDR3 is TGCGCCAGCAGCTCGGACAAGGTCTACGAGCAGTACTTC.